These 17 T cell receptor beta chains originate from one sample sequenced in a study of shared clonotypes between healthy human individuals (dated by TCRdb to the early 2020s). Library preparation employed the immunoSEQ multiplex PCR assay. What TCRdb holds here is the immuneACCESS table cut down to in-frame rearrangements. Part of the clones is not present; checked against another copy, under half of the missing clones reflect an unresolved V gene, and the others are unexplained. For this sample the table gives roughly 2.5 million clones, of which just over 90% were detected only once. The ten largest clones add up to about 0.13% of the sample. The sequencing sample was made of naive CD4+ T cells sorted from blood. The cell subset or site label for this specimen denotes: CD45RA+ positively selected. These TCRs come from a man aged 18 to 30 in good health.

The chain joins TRBV2 to TRBJ1-2; possible D gene TRBD1, 6 bases. Germline V gene data show CDR1 as SNHLY and CDR2 as FYNNEI. There are 13 residues in the CDR3. Deletions cut 7 bases from V and 3 bases from J, with 12 bases between. CDR3 residues: CASTSGGHYGYTF. As DNA, the CDR3 is TGTGCCAGCACCAGTGGGGGCCACTATGGCTACACCTTC.

The V and J genes are TRBV11-2 and TRBJ2-7; either TRBD1 or TRBD2 may fit D (5 bases each). V was trimmed by 5 bases and J by 3 bases, leaving 17 bases between them. The CDR3 has 15 amino acids. Germline CDR1 reads SGHAT; CDR2 reads FQNNGV. CDR3 sequence (DNA): TGTGCCAGCAGCGGCCTTGAGGGGAGCAGCTACGAGCAGTACTTC. It specifies CASSGLEGSSYEQYF. Looking up the rest from reference TRBV11-2 and TRBJ2-7 gives the full variable domain: EAGVAQSPRYKIIEKRQSVAFWCNPISGHATLYWYQQILGQGPKLLIQFQNNGVVDDSQLPKDRFSAERLKGVDSTLKIQPAKLEDSAVYLCASSGLEGSSYEQYFGPGTRLTVT.

The rearrangement uses TRBV7-2 and TRBJ2-3, with 8 bases fitting TRBD1. The J segment lost 5 bases and the V segment lost 4 bases, leaving 14 bases of the junction unmatched. The germline gives CDR1 SGHTA, CDR2 FQGNSA. The CDR3 spans 17 residues. DNA for the CDR3: TGTGCCAGCAGCTCGTTCCGGCCAGGGGGCAGCCTAGATACGCAGTATTTT. It yields the protein CASSSFRPGGSLDTQYF.

CDR3 sequence (DNA): TGCGCCAGCAGTTCCGGGACACGAGCTAACTATGGCTACACCTTC. Translated, it gives CASSSGTRANYGYTF. The rearrangement joins TRBV10-2 to TRBJ1-2, with a possible D match to TRBD1 (6 bases). The V end lost 5 bases, the J end lost 0 bases, and 13 bases lay between the germline ends. The CDR3 contains 15 residues. The V gene's germline CDR1 is WSHSY and CDR2 SAAADI.

CDR3 DNA: TGTGCCAGCTCACCAATAGGAGCAGGGGGCGCGGGCACTGAAGCTTTCTTT. Protein product: CASSPIGAGGAGTEAFF. The rearrangement joins TRBV18 to TRBJ1-1; 8 bases align to TRBD1. Trimming at V came to 2 bases and at J to 4 bases, leaving 12 bases not matched to a gene. CDR1 and CDR2 (germline): KGHSH, LQKENI. This CDR3 region has 17 residues.

The V call is TRBV2, the J call TRBJ2-7; the D is unclear. Germline V lookup: CDR1 SNHLY, CDR2 FYNNEI. CDR3 length: 14 residues. V dropped 6 bases and J dropped 0 bases, with 12 bases sitting between them. The CDR3 DNA reads TGTGCCAGCAGGGTCGGCCAGAGCTCCTACGAGCAGTACTTC. Translated: CASRVGQSSYEQYF.

The chain couples TRBV1 to TRBJ1-5. TRBV1 is labeled a pseudogene. CDR3 length equals 16 residues. The CDR3 loop is CTSSQLRDGWLQPQHF. DNA for the CDR3: TGCACCAGCAGCCAACTCCGCGATGGGTGGCTTCAGCCCCAGCATTTT.

The chain combines TRBV19 with TRBJ2-3, with D uncertain. V was trimmed by 5 bases and J by 0 bases, leaving 6 bases between them. This CDR3 comprises 13 residues. Germline V CDR1 and CDR2: LNHDA, SQIVND (reference sequence). CDR3 in DNA: TGTGCCAGTAGTCAGACTAGCACAGATACGCAGTATTTT. Translated, it gives CASSQTSTDTQYF.

CDR3 loop: CASSAVGEQRSPLHF. The CDR3 nucleotides are TGCGCCAGCAGCGCGGTTGGGGAGCAGCGTTCACCCCTCCACTTT. The rearrangement joins TRBV5-1 to TRBJ1-6; D unclear. The germline CDR1 and CDR2 sequences are SGHRS and YFSETQ. The V gene lost 4 bases and the J gene lost 9 bases, with 17 bases spanning the gap. The CDR3 has 15 residues.

This clone came up a few times. J is TRBJ2-7 and V is TRBV29-1; D ambiguous. Germline V gene data show CDR1 as SQVTM and CDR2 as ANQGSEA. The CDR3 extends over 11 amino acids. V dropped 7 bases and J dropped 5 bases, with 12 bases sitting between them. The CDR3 loop reads CSGASGDEQYF. The DNA for the CDR3 is TGCAGCGGCGCCTCCGGTGACGAGCAGTACTTC.

The gene calls are TRBV6-5 and TRBJ1-3; D not resolved. Trimming stripped 2 bases from V and 2 bases from J, with 4 bases between. Germline CDR1 reads MNHEY; CDR2 reads SVGAGI. The CDR3 is 13 amino acids. In nucleotides, the CDR3 is TGTGCCAGCAGTTACGGCCCTGGAAACACCATATATTTT. This codes for CASSYGPGNTIYF.

The gene calls are TRBV28 and TRBJ1-2; D is unresolved. Looked up from germline, CDR1 is MDHEN and CDR2 is SYDVKM. Trimming took off 5 bases at V and 0 bases at J, with 13 bases between the two ends. The CDR3 loop spans 15 amino acids. The CDR3 bases are TGTGCCAGCAGTCCAGGTACGGCAACTAACTATGGCTACACCTTC. Its translation is CASSPGTATNYGYTF.

This clone was recorded once. The CDR3 spells CAISEGFRETQYF. The CDR3 bases are TGTGCCATCAGTGAGGGCTTTCGAGAGACCCAGTACTTC. The V gene is TRBV10-3, the J gene TRBJ2-5; D gene unclear. Trimming pared 2 bases from V and 4 bases from J, leaving 8 bases between. CDR1 is ENHRY, CDR2 SYGVKD, per germline. The CDR3 extends over 13 amino acids.

The chain uses TRBV28 and TRBJ2-7; D is possibly TRBD1 or TRBD2 (5 bases each). This CDR3 is 16 amino acids long. CDR1 is MDHEN, CDR2 SYDVKM, per germline. Trimming took 6 bases from V and 3 from J, leaving 21 bases between them. CDR3 in amino acids: CASSAAGAGRFYEQYF. CDR3 DNA: TGTGCCAGCAGCGCCGCCGGGGCCGGTCGTTTCTACGAGCAGTACTTC.

This clone was counted a single time. Other DNA variants within this sample encode the same CDR3. The V gene is TRBV15, the J gene TRBJ1-1, with TRBD1 identical over 7 bases. The CDR3 is 14 amino acids. V lost 2 bases and J lost 5; bases outside the gene matches: 5. CDR1 is LNHNV, CDR2 YYDKDF, per germline (reference sequence). CDR3 DNA: TGTGCCACCAGCAGAAGGACAGGTGGGACTGAAGCTTTCTTT. Translation: CATSRRTGGTEAFF.

The gene calls are TRBV5-1 and TRBJ2-2; no clear D. The germline V and J ends were trimmed by 1 base and 4 bases, with 8 bases remaining between them. CDR1 is SGHRS, CDR2 YFSETQ, per germline. This CDR3 region has 14 residues. This chain's CDR3 is CASSLSLSTGELFF. In nucleotides, the CDR3 is TGCGCCAGCAGCTTGAGTCTATCCACCGGGGAGCTGTTTTTT.

The V and J genes are TRBV7-9 and TRBJ1-3, with unresolved D. The ends were cut back, 5 bases at V and 2 bases at J, with 10 bases in the middle. The CDR3 is 14 residues long. Germline assignment: CDR1 SEHNR and CDR2 FQNEAQ (reference sequence). The CDR3 sequence is CASSPYTAGNTIYF. Here the CDR3 DNA reads TGTGCCAGCAGCCCGTATACTGCTGGAAACACCATATATTTT.